Below, 22 T cell receptor beta chains from the same sample are listed, as sequenced in a study of shared clonotypes between healthy human individuals. Method: immunoSEQ multiplex PCR; TCRdb's copy keeps in-frame clones and lacks some. Among approximately 1.5 million clones listed, less than 99% were seen once. The source material was naive CD4+ T cells sorted from blood. The subset here: CD45RA+ positively selected. These receptors were obtained from a man aged 25 to 40 in good health.

The chain employs TRBV6-1 and TRBJ2-7; the match to TRBD2 covers 9 bases. J gave up 3 bases and V 4 bases, and 13 bases lay outside the gene matches. Germline CDR1 reads MNHNS; CDR2 reads SASEGT. The CDR3 length is 17 residues. The CDR3, as DNA: TGTGCCAGCAGTGCACCTAACAGCGGGAGGCTCGTCTACGAGCAGTACTTC. Translation: CASSAPNSGRLVYEQYF.

V usage is TRBV28 and J usage is TRBJ1-4; TRBD1 is a possible D gene (5 bases). V dropped 7 bases and J dropped 7 bases, with 13 bases sitting between them. The germline CDR1 and CDR2 sequences are MDHEN and SYDVKM. The CDR3 runs 13 residues. The CDR3 DNA is TGTGCCAGCAAAGACAGCTCTTCTGAAAAACTGTTTTTT. Amino acid sequence: CASKDSSSEKLFF.

The V and J genes are TRBV5-1 and TRBJ1-1; D remains ambiguous. With 5 bases removed from V and 0 bases from J, the gap between germline ends came to 14 bases. Germline V gene sequence: CDR1 SGHRS, CDR2 YFSETQ. This CDR3 has 15 residues. The CDR3 reads CASRVGSGMNTEAFF. In DNA form, the CDR3 reads TGCGCCAGCAGGGTGGGGAGTGGGATGAACACTGAAGCTTTCTTT.

The chain joins TRBV7-2 to TRBJ2-7; 8 bases fit TRBD1. V was pared by 1 base and J by 3 bases, with 8 bases of the junction left unmatched. The CDR3 has 16 residues. Germline CDR1 SGHTA, CDR2 FQGNSA. CDR3 sequence reads: CASSLGAGTGYYEQYF. DNA for the CDR3: TGTGCCAGCAGCTTAGGGGCCGGGACAGGTTACTACGAGCAGTACTTC.

The chain links TRBV7-9 to TRBJ2-1; TRBD2 matches 8 bases. CDR1 is SEHNR and CDR2 is FQNEAQ in the germline V gene (reference sequence). The CDR3 length is 12 residues. V was clipped by 3 bases and J by 12 bases; unmatched bases: 4. The CDR3 protein is CASSFPAGGQFF. For the CDR3, the DNA is TGTGCCAGCAGCTTCCCTGCGGGGGGGCAGTTCTTC.

The chain has TRBV10-2 and TRBJ1-1, with 7 bases fitting TRBD1. Trimming removed 4 bases from V and 1 base from J; junction bases left unmatched: 3. CDR3 length: 14 amino acids. From germline, CDR1 is WSHSY and CDR2 SAAADI. The CDR3 nucleotides read TGCGCCAGCAGTGGGACAGGACAGAACACTGAAGCTTTCTTT. This sequence encodes CASSGTGQNTEAFF.

The genes are TRBV7-2 and TRBJ2-1, with D possibly matching TRBD2 (6 bases). CDR1 is SGHTA and CDR2 is FQGNSA in the germline V gene. The ends were cut back, 6 bases at V and 9 bases at J, with 15 bases in the middle. CDR3 length: 13 residues. CDR3 nucleotides: TGTGCCAGCAGTCCACCAGCGGGCATTGAGCAGTTCTTC. Translating gives CASSPPAGIEQFF.

The rearrangement links TRBV28 to TRBJ1-5, with a weak D call TRBD1 (6 bases). The CDR3 contains 14 residues. Germline values: CDR1 MDHEN, CDR2 SYDVKM. Trimming left V 1 base short and J 6 bases short, with 10 bases between. CDR3 DNA: TGTGCCAGCAGTTTATCAGGGGTACTTCAGCCCCAGCATTTT. Translated, it gives CASSLSGVLQPQHF.

This CDR3 reads CASSPLSRNQETQYF. Here the CDR3 DNA reads TGTGCCAGCTCACCACTTTCGCGGAACCAAGAGACCCAGTACTTC. V and J are TRBV18 and TRBJ2-5; no firm D call. Germline loops: CDR1 KGHSH, CDR2 LQKENI. This CDR3 is built from 15 residues. The ends were cut back, 1 base at V and 0 bases at J, with 9 bases in the middle.

The rearrangement uses TRBV5-1 and TRBJ2-3; TRBD2 matches 11 bases. Germline CDR1 SGHRS, CDR2 YFSETQ. The CDR3 is made up of 16 amino acids. Trimming at V came to 4 bases and at J to 1 base, leaving 5 bases not matched to a gene. The CDR3 protein is CASSIGTSGGTDTQYF. The CDR3, as DNA: TGCGCCAGCAGCATCGGGACTAGCGGAGGCACAGATACGCAGTATTTT.

The chain has TRBV6-1 and TRBJ2-3; 12 bases fit TRBD2. The CDR3 length is 15 residues. The germline CDR1 and CDR2 sequences are MNHNS and SASEGT. Trimming took 6 bases from V and 4 from J; bases not matched to a gene: 5. The CDR3 is CASRTGLAGSDTQYF. The CDR3 DNA follows: TGTGCCAGCAGGACGGGACTAGCGGGTTCAGATACGCAGTATTTT.

The count of this clone is one. V and J are TRBV6-6 and TRBJ2-1; 12 nucleotides match TRBD2. V lost 2 bases and J lost 5; bases outside the gene matches: 4. CDR3 length: 16 amino acids. Germline V gives CDR1 MNHNY, CDR2 SVGAGI (reference sequence). The CDR3 is CASSYLTSGRNNEQFF. The CDR3 DNA reads TGTGCCAGCAGTTACCTCACTAGCGGGAGGAACAATGAGCAGTTCTTC.

The chain has TRBV19 and TRBJ2-2; 7 bases line up with TRBD2. Germline assignment: CDR1 LNHDA and CDR2 SQIVND (reference sequence). Germline trimming cut 4 bases from V and 1 base from J; bases unmatched to any gene: 3. The length of the CDR3 is 15 residues. The CDR3 sequence: CASSRLAKNTGELFF. Here the CDR3 DNA reads TGTGCCAGTAGTAGACTAGCCAAGAACACCGGGGAGCTGTTTTTT.

Written as DNA, the CDR3 is TGTGCCAGCACTGGCGGGAGGGCCGCAGAGCAGTACTTC. Translated: CASTGGRAAEQYF. The rearrangement links TRBV28 to TRBJ2-7, with TRBD2 matching 9 bases. From germline, CDR1 is MDHEN and CDR2 SYDVKM. The CDR3 is 13 residues long. The V segment lost 7 bases and the J segment 7 bases; nucleotides outside the gene matches: 8.

Only a few counts were recorded for this clone. The genes are TRBV5-1 and TRBJ2-4, with a weak D call TRBD1 (7 bases). The CDR3 spans 14 residues. V shed 0 bases and J shed 5 bases, with 9 bases lying between them. Germline CDR1 reads SGHRS; CDR2 reads YFSETQ. The CDR3 sequence: CASSLGGTENIQYF. The CDR3 region has the DNA TGCGCCAGCAGCTTGGGCGGGACAGAAAACATTCAGTACTTC.

The count of this clone is one. Other nucleotide sequences from this sample produce the same CDR3. The CDR3, as DNA: TGTGCCAGCTCACCCGGACGGACCTACGAGCAGTACTTC. It specifies CASSPGRTYEQYF. V usage is TRBV18 and J usage is TRBJ2-7, with D hard to call. Per germline, CDR1 KGHSH and CDR2 LQKENI. Deletions cut 3 bases from V and 2 bases from J, with 8 bases between. This CDR3 comprises 13 residues.

In this sample, this clone turned up once. This chain uses TRBV14 with TRBJ2-1; D tentatively fits TRBD1 or TRBD2 (5 bases each). The V gene's germline CDR1 is SGHDN and CDR2 FVKESK. Trimming pared 4 bases from V and 12 bases from J, leaving 25 bases between. The CDR3 totals 16 residues. CDR3 coding DNA: TGTGCCAGCAGCCGACGTGGAACAGGAGGAAGGCCGGGGCAGTTCTTC. This sequence encodes CASSRRGTGGRPGQFF.

The genes are TRBV11-2 and TRBJ2-1; D is possibly TRBD2 (5 bases). The CDR3 contains 14 residues. V shed 4 bases and J shed 8 bases, with 15 bases lying between them. CDR1 and CDR2 (germline): SGHAT, FQNNGV. The CDR3 protein is CASSYPRERYEQFF. Written as DNA, the CDR3 is TGTGCCAGCAGCTACCCTAGGGAGAGGTATGAGCAGTTCTTC.

This rearrangement joins TRBV18 to TRBJ2-7; the match to TRBD1 covers 9 bases. The ends lost 4 bases at V and 5 bases at J; junction bases unmatched: 6. The CDR3 is 14 residues long. Germline lookup yields CDR1 KGHSH and CDR2 LQKENI. The CDR3: CASSLDRGNDEQYF. As DNA, the CDR3 is TGTGCCAGCTCACTAGACAGGGGGAACGACGAGCAGTACTTC.

The chain carries TRBV19 and TRBJ2-5; no reliable D call. In germline, CDR1 is LNHDA, CDR2 SQIVND (reference sequence). The length of the CDR3 is 16 residues. Trimming stripped 3 bases from V and 1 base from J, with 15 bases between. CDR3 in amino acids: CASSIMHSLRQETQYF. The CDR3 DNA is TGTGCCAGTAGTATTATGCACTCGCTCCGCCAAGAGACCCAGTACTTC.

This sequence joins TRBV14 and TRBJ2-1; perhaps TRBD2 as D (5 bases). Germline loops: CDR1 SGHDN, CDR2 FVKESK. The CDR3 contains 14 residues. Trimming shortened V by 2 bases and J by 4 bases, and 9 bases separated the two germline ends. CDR3 loop: CASSQWTGYNEQFF. The CDR3 region has the DNA TGTGCCAGCAGCCAATGGACGGGGTACAATGAGCAGTTCTTC. The variable domain in full, with the rest retrieved from reference TRBV14 and TRBJ2-1, is EAGVTQFPSHSVIEKGQTVTLRCDPISGHDNLYWYRRVMGKEIKFLLHFVKESKQDESGMPNNRFLAERTGGTYSTLKVQPAELEDSGVYFCASSQWTGYNEQFFGPGTRLTVL.

The V call is TRBV7-8, the J call TRBJ2-1, with D maybe TRBD1 (5 bases). V shed 5 bases and J shed 9 bases, with 23 bases lying between them. Germline loops: CDR1 SGHVS, CDR2 FQNEAQ. This CDR3 comprises 16 residues. CDR3 loop: CASSALVSRVVSEQFF. The CDR3 coding sequence is TGTGCCAGCAGCGCTCTAGTGAGCAGGGTTGTTAGTGAGCAGTTCTTC.